The next 11 T cell receptor beta chains were all read from a single sample in a study of shared clonotypes between healthy human individuals. The method was immunoSEQ multiplex PCR; TCRdb's version includes in-frame clones alone and lacks a portion of them. This sample yields more than 400,000 clones, of which 90% to 96% are seen a single time; approximately 0.06% belongs to the top ten. Sequences were obtained from naive CD4+ T cells sorted from blood. Subset meaning: CD45RA+ positively selected. Receptor source: a woman aged 30 to 39 in good health.

The J gene is TRBJ1-2, the V gene TRBV7-9; the match to TRBD1 covers 7 bases. Germline V gives CDR1 SEHNR, CDR2 FQNEAQ (reference sequence). The CDR3 has 17 amino acids. Trimming at V came to 4 bases and at J to 4 bases, leaving 15 bases not matched to a gene. The CDR3 DNA is TGTGCCAGCAGCTCGACTTGGGGGAGGGGGCATGCCTATGGCTACACCTTC. It codes for CASSSTWGRGHAYGYTF. The full variable domain, its missing parts supplied by reference TRBV7-9 and TRBJ1-2, is DTGVSQNPRHKITKRGQNVTFRCDPISEHNRLYWYRQTLGQGPEFLTYFQNEAQLEKSRLLSDRFSAERPKGSFSTLEIQRTEQGDSAMYLCASSSTWGRGHAYGYTFGSGTRLTVV.

The V call is TRBV19, the J call TRBJ2-2, with D possibly being TRBD1 (6 bases). V was shortened by 5 bases and J by 2 bases, with 12 bases between the two germline ends. The CDR3 consists of 15 residues. Germline loops: CDR1 LNHDA, CDR2 SQIVND (reference sequence). The CDR3 sequence is CASSPRDTNTGELFF. The CDR3 bases are TGTGCCAGTAGTCCCCGGGACACTAACACCGGGGAGCTGTTTTTT.

The chain combines TRBV10-3 with TRBJ2-7; the D is unclear. The CDR3 runs 14 residues. Germline loops: CDR1 ENHRY, CDR2 SYGVKD. The germline V and J ends were trimmed by 0 bases and 0 bases, with 6 bases remaining between them. DNA for the CDR3: TGTGCCATCAGTGAGTCGCCATTCTCCTACGAGCAGTACTTC. Protein sequence: CAISESPFSYEQYF.

V usage is TRBV20-1 and J usage is TRBJ2-7; D is unclear. The CDR3 has 9 residues. In germline, CDR1 is DFQATT, CDR2 SNEGSKA (reference sequence). V was clipped by 6 bases and J by 4 bases, with 4 bases between them. For the CDR3, the DNA is TGCAGTGCCTTATACGAGCAGTACTTC. It is translated as CSALYEQYF.

The chain combines TRBV5-1 with TRBJ2-1, with D perhaps being TRBD1 or TRBD2 (5 bases each). The germline gives CDR1 SGHRS, CDR2 YFSETQ. The CDR3 consists of 15 residues. The V end was cut by 4 bases, the J end by 8 bases, with 19 bases between. This CDR3 reads CASSGDGAGTDEQFF. DNA for the CDR3: TGCGCCAGCAGCGGCGATGGGGCAGGGACGGATGAGCAGTTCTTC.

V usage is TRBV28 and J usage is TRBJ1-5, with unresolved D. The CDR3 runs to 16 residues. The V gene's germline CDR1 is MDHEN and CDR2 SYDVKM. V was clipped by 3 bases and J by 9 bases, with 21 bases between them. The CDR3 loop reads CASSFWTPLTRGPQHF. The CDR3 DNA is TGTGCCAGCAGTTTTTGGACCCCTCTTACTCGGGGGCCCCAGCATTTT.

The chain joins TRBV27 to TRBJ1-5; D perhaps matches TRBD1 (5 bases). The CDR3 has 16 amino acids. The V gene lost 6 bases and the J gene lost 4 bases, with 19 bases spanning the gap. Germline CDR1 reads MNHEY; CDR2 reads SMNVEV (reference sequence). The CDR3 DNA reads as TGTGCCAGCAGCTCCCCCGGGGCAGGCCCTAATCAGCCCCAGCATTTT. It is translated as CASSSPGAGPNQPQHF.

V gene TRBV2 combines with J gene TRBJ2-1; 11 bases align to TRBD1. Losses at the gene ends were 4 bases for V and 4 bases for J; bases not matched to a gene: 6. The CDR3 contains 16 residues. Germline loops: CDR1 SNHLY, CDR2 FYNNEI. The CDR3 is CASSGDRGLFYNEQFF. The CDR3 DNA sequence: TGTGCCAGCAGTGGGGACAGGGGGTTATTTTACAATGAGCAGTTCTTC. Using reference TRBV2 and TRBJ2-1 for the parts outside the CDR3, the full variable domain is EPEVTQTPSHQVTQMGQEVILRCVPISNHLYFYWYRQILGQKVEFLVSFYNNEISEKSEIFDDQFSVERPDGSNFTLKIRSTKLEDSAMYFCASSGDRGLFYNEQFFGPGTRLTVL.

The chain carries TRBV19 and TRBJ2-6, with D maybe TRBD1 (5 bases). Germline V gene data show CDR1 as LNHDA and CDR2 as SQIVND (reference sequence). CDR3 length: 15 amino acids. The V end was cut by 4 bases, the J end by 4 bases, with 11 bases between. This CDR3 reads CASSTAGFGANVLTF. For the CDR3, the DNA is TGTGCCAGTAGTACGGCAGGGTTCGGGGCCAACGTCCTGACTTTC. The complete variable domain, with remaining parts taken from reference TRBV19 and TRBJ2-6, reads DGGITQSPKYLFRKEGQNVTLSCEQNLNHDAMYWYRQDPGQGLRLIYYSQIVNDFQKGDIAEGYSVSREKKESFPLTVTSAQKNPTAFYLCASSTAGFGANVLTFGAGSRLTVL.

The chain combines TRBV11-2 with TRBJ2-7, with 7 bases fitting TRBD1. The CDR3 contains 15 residues. Trimming at V came to 2 bases and at J to 0 bases, leaving 4 bases not matched to a gene. Germline V CDR1 and CDR2: SGHAT, FQNNGV. This CDR3 reads CASSLFGDSSYEQYF. For the CDR3, the DNA is TGTGCCAGCAGCTTATTTGGGGACAGCTCCTACGAGCAGTACTTC.

V and J are TRBV28 and TRBJ2-1; TRBD1 matches at 8 bases. The CDR3 covers 14 residues. The germline V gene has CDR1 MDHEN and CDR2 SYDVKM. The V segment lost 7 bases and the J segment 6 bases; nucleotides outside the gene matches: 8. The CDR3 is CASTPDRVLNEQFF. The CDR3 DNA is TGTGCCAGCACTCCGGACAGGGTTCTCAATGAGCAGTTCTTC.